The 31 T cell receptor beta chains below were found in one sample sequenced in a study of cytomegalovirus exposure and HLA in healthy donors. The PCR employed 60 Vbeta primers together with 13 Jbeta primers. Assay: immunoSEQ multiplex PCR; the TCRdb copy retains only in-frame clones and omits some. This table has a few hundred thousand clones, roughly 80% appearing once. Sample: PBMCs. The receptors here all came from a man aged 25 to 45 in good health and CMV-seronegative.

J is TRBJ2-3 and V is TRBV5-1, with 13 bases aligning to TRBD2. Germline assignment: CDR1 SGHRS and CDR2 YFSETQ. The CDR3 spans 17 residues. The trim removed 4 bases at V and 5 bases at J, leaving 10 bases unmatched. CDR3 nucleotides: TGCGCCAGCAGCCGTACCGGGACTAGCGGGGTTATAGATACGCAGTATTTT. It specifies CASSRTGTSGVIDTQYF.

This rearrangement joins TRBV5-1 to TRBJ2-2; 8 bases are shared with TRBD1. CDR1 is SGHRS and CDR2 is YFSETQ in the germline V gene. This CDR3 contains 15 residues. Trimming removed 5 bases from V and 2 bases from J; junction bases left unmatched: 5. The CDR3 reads CASRSTGANTGELFF. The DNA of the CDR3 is TGCGCCAGCAGGTCGACAGGGGCAAACACCGGGGAGCTGTTTTTT.

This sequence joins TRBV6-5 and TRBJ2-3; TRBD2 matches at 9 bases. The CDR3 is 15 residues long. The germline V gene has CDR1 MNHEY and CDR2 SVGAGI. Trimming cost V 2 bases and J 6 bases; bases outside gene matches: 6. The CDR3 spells CASSYGGLASDTQYF. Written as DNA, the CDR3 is TGTGCCAGCAGTTACGGGGGACTAGCCTCCGATACGCAGTATTTT.

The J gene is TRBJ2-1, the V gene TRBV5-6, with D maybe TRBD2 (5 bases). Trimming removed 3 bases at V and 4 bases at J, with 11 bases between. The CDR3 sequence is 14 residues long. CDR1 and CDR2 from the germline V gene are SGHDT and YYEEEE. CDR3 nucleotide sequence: TGTGCCAGCAGCTCCGACGAGGGTTACAATGAGCAGTTCTTC. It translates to CASSSDEGYNEQFF.

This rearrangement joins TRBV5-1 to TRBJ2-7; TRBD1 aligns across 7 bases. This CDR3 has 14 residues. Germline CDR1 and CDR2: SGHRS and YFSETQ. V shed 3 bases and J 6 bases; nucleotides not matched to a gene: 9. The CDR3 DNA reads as TGCGCCAGCAGCTCTACGGGACAGACCCGCGAGCAGTACTTC. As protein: CASSSTGQTREQYF.

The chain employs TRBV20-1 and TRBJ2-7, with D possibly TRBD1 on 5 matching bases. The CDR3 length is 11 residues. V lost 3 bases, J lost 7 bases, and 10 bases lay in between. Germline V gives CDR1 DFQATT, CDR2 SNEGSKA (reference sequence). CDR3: CSASQGAEQYF. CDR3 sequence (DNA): TGCAGTGCTAGCCAGGGTGCTGAGCAGTACTTC.

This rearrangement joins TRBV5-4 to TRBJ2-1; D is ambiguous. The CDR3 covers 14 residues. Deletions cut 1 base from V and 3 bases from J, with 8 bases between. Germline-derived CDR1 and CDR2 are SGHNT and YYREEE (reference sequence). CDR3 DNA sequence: TGTGCCAGCAGCTTGAGGCAGGACTACAATGAGCAGTTCTTC. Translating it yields CASSLRQDYNEQFF.

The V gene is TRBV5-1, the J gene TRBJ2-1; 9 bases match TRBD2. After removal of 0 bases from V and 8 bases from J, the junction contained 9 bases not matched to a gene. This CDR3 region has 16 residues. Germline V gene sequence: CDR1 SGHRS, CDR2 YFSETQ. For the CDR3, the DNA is TGCGCCAGCAGCTTGGGATTAGCGGGGGCGGTAGATGAGCAGTTCTTC. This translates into CASSLGLAGAVDEQFF.

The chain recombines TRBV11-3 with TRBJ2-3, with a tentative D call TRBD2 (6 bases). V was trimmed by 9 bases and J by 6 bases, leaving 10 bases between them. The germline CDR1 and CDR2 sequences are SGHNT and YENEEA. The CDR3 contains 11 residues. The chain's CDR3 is CASLGGDTQYF. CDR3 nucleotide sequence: TGTGCCAGTTTGGGGGGTGATACGCAGTATTTT.

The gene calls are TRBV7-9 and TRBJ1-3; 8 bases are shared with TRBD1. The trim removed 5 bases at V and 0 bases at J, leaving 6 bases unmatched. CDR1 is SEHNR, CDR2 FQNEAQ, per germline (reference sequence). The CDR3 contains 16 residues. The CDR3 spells CASSLGTGISGNTIYF. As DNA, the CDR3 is TGTGCCAGCAGCCTAGGGACAGGAATCTCTGGAAACACCATATATTTT.

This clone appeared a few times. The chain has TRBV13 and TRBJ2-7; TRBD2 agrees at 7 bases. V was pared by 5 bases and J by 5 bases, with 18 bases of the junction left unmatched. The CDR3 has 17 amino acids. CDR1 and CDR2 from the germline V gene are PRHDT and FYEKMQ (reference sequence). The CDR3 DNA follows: TGTGCCAGCAGCGTCGACCCCCCCGGGACTACTATAAACGAGCAGTACTTC. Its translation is CASSVDPPGTTINEQYF.

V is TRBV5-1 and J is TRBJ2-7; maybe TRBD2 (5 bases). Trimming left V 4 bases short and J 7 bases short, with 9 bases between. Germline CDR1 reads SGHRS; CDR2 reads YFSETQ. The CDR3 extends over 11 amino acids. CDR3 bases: TGCGCCAGCAGCCCCACTAGAGAGCAGTACTTC. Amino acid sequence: CASSPTREQYF.

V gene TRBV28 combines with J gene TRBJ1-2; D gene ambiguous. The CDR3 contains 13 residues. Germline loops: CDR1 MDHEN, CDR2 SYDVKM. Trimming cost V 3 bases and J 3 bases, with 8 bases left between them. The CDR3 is CASSFPLYYGYTF. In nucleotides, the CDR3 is TGTGCCAGCAGTTTCCCTCTGTACTATGGCTACACCTTC.

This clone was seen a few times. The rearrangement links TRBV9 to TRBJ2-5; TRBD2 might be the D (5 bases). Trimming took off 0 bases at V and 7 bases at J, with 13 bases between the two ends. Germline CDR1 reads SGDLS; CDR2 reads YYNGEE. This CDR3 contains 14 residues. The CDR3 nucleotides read TGTGCCAGCAGCGTAGCTTTCGCCCGGGGGACCCAGTACTTC. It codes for CASSVAFARGTQYF.

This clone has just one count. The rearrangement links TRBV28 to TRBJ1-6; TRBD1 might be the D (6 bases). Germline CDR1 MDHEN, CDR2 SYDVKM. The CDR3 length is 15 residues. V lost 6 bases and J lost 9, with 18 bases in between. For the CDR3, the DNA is TGTGCCAGCAGCCACAGGGTAAGGGTTGGTTCACCCCTCCACTTT. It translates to CASSHRVRVGSPLHF.

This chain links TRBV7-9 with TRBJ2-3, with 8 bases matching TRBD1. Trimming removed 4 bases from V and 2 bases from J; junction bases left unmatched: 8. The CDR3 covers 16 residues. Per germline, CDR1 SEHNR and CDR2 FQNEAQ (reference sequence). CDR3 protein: CASSSWGTGSTDTQYF. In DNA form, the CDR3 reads TGTGCCAGCAGCTCTTGGGGGACAGGTTCCACAGATACGCAGTATTTT.

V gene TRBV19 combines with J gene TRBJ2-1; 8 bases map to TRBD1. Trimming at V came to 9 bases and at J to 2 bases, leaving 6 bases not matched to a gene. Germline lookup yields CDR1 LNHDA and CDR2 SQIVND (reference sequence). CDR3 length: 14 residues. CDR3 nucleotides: TGTGCCAGCGGGGACAGGATTGCCTACAATGAGCAGTTCTTC. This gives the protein CASGDRIAYNEQFF.

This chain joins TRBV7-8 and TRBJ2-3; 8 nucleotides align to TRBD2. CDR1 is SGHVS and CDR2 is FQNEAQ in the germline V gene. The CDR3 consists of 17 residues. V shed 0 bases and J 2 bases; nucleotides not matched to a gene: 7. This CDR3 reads CASSLARSRGVTDTQYF. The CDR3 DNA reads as TGTGCCAGCAGCTTAGCGCGTTCGCGGGGGGTCACAGATACGCAGTATTTT.

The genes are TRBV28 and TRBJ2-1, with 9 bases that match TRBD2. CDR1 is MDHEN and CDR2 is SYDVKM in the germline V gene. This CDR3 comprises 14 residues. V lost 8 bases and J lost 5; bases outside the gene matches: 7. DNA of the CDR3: TGTGCCAGCCGGAGCGGGGGGAGGAACAATGAGCAGTTCTTC. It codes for CASRSGGRNNEQFF.

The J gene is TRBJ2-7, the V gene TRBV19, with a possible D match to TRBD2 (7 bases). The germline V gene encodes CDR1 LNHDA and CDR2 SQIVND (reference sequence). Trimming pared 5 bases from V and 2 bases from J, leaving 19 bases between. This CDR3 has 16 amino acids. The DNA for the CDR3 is TGTGCCAGTAGTGACTTTGGTGCGGGGGCCCCCTACGAGCAGTACTTC. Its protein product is CASSDFGAGAPYEQYF.

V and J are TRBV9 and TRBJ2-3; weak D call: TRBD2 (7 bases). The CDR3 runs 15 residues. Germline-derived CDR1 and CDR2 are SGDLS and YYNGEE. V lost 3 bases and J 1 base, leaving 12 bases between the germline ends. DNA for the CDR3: TGTGCCAGCAGCGGTACGGGGGGCGGCACAGATACGCAGTATTTT. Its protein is CASSGTGGGTDTQYF. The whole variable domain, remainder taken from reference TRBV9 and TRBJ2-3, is DSGVTQTPKHLITATGQRVTLRCSPRSGDLSVYWYQQSLDQGLQFLIQYYNGEERAKGNILERFSAQQFPDLHSELNLSSLELGDSALYFCASSGTGGGTDTQYFGPGTRLTVL.

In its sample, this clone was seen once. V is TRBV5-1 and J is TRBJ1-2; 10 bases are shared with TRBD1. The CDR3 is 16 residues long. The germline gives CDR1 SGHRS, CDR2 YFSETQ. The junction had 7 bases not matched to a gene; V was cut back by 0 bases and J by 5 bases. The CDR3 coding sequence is TGCGCCAGCAGCTTGGCCCCGGACAGGGGGACATATGGCTACACCTTC. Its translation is CASSLAPDRGTYGYTF.

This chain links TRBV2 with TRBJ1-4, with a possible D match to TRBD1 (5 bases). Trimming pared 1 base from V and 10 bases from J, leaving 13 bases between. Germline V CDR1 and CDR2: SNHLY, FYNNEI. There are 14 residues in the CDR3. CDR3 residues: CASSEGRAGGKLFF. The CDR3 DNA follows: TGTGCCAGCAGTGAAGGCAGGGCCGGCGGAAAACTGTTTTTT.

The CDR3 loop is CASSLRASGGFYNEQFF. The CDR3 bases are TGTGCCAGCAGCTTACGGGCTAGCGGGGGTTTCTACAATGAGCAGTTCTTC. The chain uses TRBV7-8 and TRBJ2-1; 10 bases are a match to TRBD2. Trimming took 2 bases from V and 3 from J; bases not matched to a gene: 7. Germline lookup yields CDR1 SGHVS and CDR2 FQNEAQ. The CDR3 is 17 amino acids.

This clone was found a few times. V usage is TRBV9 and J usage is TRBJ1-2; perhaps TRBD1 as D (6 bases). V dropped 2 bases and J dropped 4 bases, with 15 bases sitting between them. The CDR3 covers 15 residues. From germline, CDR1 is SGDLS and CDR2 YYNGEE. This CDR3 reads CASSVHPDRPYGYTF. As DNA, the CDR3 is TGTGCCAGCAGCGTTCACCCGGACAGACCCTATGGCTACACCTTC.

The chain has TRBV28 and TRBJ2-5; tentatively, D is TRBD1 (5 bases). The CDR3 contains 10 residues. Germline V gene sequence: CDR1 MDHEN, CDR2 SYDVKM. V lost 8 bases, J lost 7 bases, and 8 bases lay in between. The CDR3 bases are TGTGCCAGCGGTCAGGGGACCCAGTACTTC. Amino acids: CASGQGTQYF.

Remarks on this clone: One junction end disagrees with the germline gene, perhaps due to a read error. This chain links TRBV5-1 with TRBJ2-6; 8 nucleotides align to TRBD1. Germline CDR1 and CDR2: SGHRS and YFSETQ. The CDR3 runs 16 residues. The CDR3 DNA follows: TGCGCCAGCAGCTCGACAGGGGATTCTGGGGCCAGCGTCCTGACTTTC. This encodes CASSSTGDSGASVLTF. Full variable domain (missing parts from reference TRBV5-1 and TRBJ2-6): KAGVTQTPRYLIKTRGQQVTLSCSPISGHRSVSWYQQTPGQGLQFLFEYFSETQRNKGNFPGRFSGRQFSNSRSEMNVSTLELGDSALYLCASSSTGDSGASVLTFGAGSRLTVL.

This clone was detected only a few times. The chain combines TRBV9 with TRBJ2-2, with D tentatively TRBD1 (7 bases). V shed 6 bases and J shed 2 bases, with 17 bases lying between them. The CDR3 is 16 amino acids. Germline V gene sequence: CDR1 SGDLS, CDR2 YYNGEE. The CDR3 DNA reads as TGTGCCAGCAAACAAGGAGGGGGCTTTAACACCGGGGAGCTGTTTTTT. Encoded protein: CASKQGGGFNTGELFF.

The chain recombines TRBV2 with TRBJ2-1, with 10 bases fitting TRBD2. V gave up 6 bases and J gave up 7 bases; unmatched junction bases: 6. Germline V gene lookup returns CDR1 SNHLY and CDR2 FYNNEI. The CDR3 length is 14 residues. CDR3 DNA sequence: TGTGCCAGCAGCGCTCTAGCGGGGGTTAATGAGCAGTTCTTC. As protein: CASSALAGVNEQFF.

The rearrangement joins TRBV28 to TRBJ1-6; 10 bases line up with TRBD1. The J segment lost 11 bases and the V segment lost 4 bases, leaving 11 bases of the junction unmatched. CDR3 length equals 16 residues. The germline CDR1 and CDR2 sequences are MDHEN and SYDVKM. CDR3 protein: CASSSKETGGDPPLHF. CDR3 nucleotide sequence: TGTGCCAGCAGTTCTAAGGAGACAGGGGGCGATCCACCCCTCCACTTT.

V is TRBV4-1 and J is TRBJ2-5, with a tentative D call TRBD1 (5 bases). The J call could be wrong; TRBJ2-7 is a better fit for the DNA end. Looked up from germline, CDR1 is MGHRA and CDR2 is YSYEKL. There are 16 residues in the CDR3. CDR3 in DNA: TGCGCCAGCAGCCAAGATAGGGGTTCAGGAACCTACGAGCAGTACTTC. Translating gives CASSQDRGSGTYEQYF.